Listed below are T cell receptor beta chains from one sample, sequenced in a study of human T cells and chemical hapten exposure. TCRdb reprocessed the RACE reads with MiXCR, giving one entry per CDR3 protein. The sample has approximately 400,000 distinct CDR3 sequences, 5.1% seen once. This sample comprised whole blood, obtained in connection with sensitization to the hapten diphenylcyclopropenone (DPC). The receptors stem from a woman aged 45 to 65 with alopecia areata. Some clones in this sample may be carry-over from other donors' samples. The CDR3 runs from the conserved cysteine through the conserved F or W. The order of the fields is J gene, clone size, D gene, V gene, CDR3 protein, CDR3 DNA. The D gene is left open where the match is weak. Clone size is not always given. Where it is, it says once, few, many or a class for expanded clones.

J: TRBJ1-2
size: -
D: -
V: TRBV7-9
CDR3: CVSSLDGGSRYGYTF
DNA: TGTGTCAGCAGCTTAGATGGGGGCAGTCGCTATGGCTACACCTTC

J: TRBJ2-5
size: many
D: TRBD2
V: TRBV3-1
CDR3: CASQQMLAGGQETQYF
DNA: TGTGCCAGCCAACAAATGCTAGCGGGGGGGCAAGAGACCCAGTACTTC

J: TRBJ2-7
size: few
D: TRBD2
V: TRBV19
CDR3: CASSTGLAEPFGDEQYF
DNA: TGTGCCAGTAGCACTGGACTAGCGGAACCCTTCGGCGACGAGCAGTACTTC

J: TRBJ2-5
size: few
D: -
V: TRBV29-1
CDR3: CSVEDQETQYF
DNA: TGCAGCGTCGAGGACCAAGAGACCCAGTACTTC

J: TRBJ2-7
size: many
D: -
V: TRBV7-9
CDR3: CASSLDSRSYEQYF
DNA: TGTGCCAGCAGCTTGGACAGTCGCTCCTACGAGCAGTACTTC

J: TRBJ2-7
size: -
D: TRBD1
V: TRBV20-1
CDR3: CSAEVPGQGIGAYEQYF
DNA: TGCAGTGCTGAAGTCCCGGGACAGGGAATCGGGGCCTACGAGCAGTACTTC

J: TRBJ2-5
size: many
D: -
V: TRBV7-2
CDR3: CASSGRLQGQETQYF
DNA: TGTGCCAGCAGTGGAAGGTTACAGGGTCAAGAGACCCAGTACTTC

J: TRBJ2-1
size: -
D: -
V: TRBV7-3
CDR3: CASSSGQLGEQFF
DNA: TGTGCCAGCAGCTCCGGACAGCTCGGTGAGCAGTTCTTC

J: TRBJ2-7
size: few
D: -
V: TRBV6-2/TRBV6-3
CDR3: CASSYGSGSSYEQYF
DNA: TGTGCCAGCAGTTACGGTTCGGGGAGCTCCTACGAGCAGTACTTC

J: TRBJ1-6
size: -
D: TRBD1
V: TRBV5-4
CDR3: CASSLNTGGAYNSPLHF
DNA: TGTGCCAGCAGCTTGAACACAGGGGGCGCGTATAATTCACCCCTCCACTTT

J: TRBJ2-1
size: many
D: TRBD2
V: TRBV3-1
CDR3: CASRDRLAGEKNEQFF
DNA: TGTGCCAGCAGGGATCGACTAGCGGGGGAAAAGAATGAGCAGTTCTTC

J: TRBJ2-1
size: many
D: -
V: TRBV9
CDR3: CASSVGWVNEQFF
DNA: TGTGCCAGCAGCGTAGGTTGGGTAAATGAGCAGTTCTTC

J: TRBJ2-5
size: many
D: TRBD2
V: TRBV6-5
CDR3: CASSTGLEKTQYF
DNA: TGTGCCAGCAGTACCGGACTAGAAAAGACCCAGTACTTC

J: TRBJ1-5
size: many
D: -
V: TRBV2
CDR3: CASSEEVDINQPQHF
DNA: TGTGCCAGCAGTGAAGAGGTGGATATCAATCAGCCCCAGCATTTT

J: TRBJ2-1
size: -
D: -
V: TRBV9
CDR3: CASSPVANPNEQFF
DNA: TGTGCCAGCAGCCCGGTGGCCAATCCCAATGAGCAGTTCTTC

J: TRBJ2-7
size: -
D: -
V: TRBV12-3/TRBV12-4
CDR3: CASSPDHEQYF
DNA: TGTGCCAGCAGTCCCGATCACGAGCAGTACTTC

J: TRBJ2-1
size: many
D: TRBD1
V: TRBV11-3
CDR3: CASSPPGQGYNEQFF
DNA: TGTGCCAGCAGCCCCCCGGGACAGGGCTACAATGAGCAGTTCTTC

J: TRBJ2-7
size: few
D: TRBD2
V: TRBV5-6
CDR3: CASSLPTSGRDEQYF
DNA: TGTGCCAGCAGCTTGCCTACTAGCGGGAGGGACGAGCAGTACTTC

J: TRBJ1-5
size: many
D: -
V: TRBV6-1
CDR3: CASSESNQPQHF
DNA: TGTGCCAGCAGTGAGTCTAATCAGCCCCAGCATTTT

J: TRBJ2-7
size: few
D: TRBD1
V: TRBV7-9
CDR3: CASSLFEGAREQYF
DNA: TGTGCCAGCAGCTTATTCGAGGGGGCAAGGGAGCAGTACTTC

J: TRBJ1-4
size: many
D: -
V: TRBV18
CDR3: CATQGGFNEKLFF
DNA: TGTGCCACCCAGGGAGGCTTTAATGAAAAACTGTTTTTT

J: TRBJ1-1
size: few
D: -
V: TRBV6-6
CDR3: CASSYEGGRLSGTEAFF
DNA: TGTGCCAGCAGTTACGAAGGGGGGAGGCTTTCGGGCACTGAAGCTTTCTTT

J: TRBJ2-5
size: -
D: -
V: TRBV4-3
CDR3: CASSQDGSQETQYF
DNA: TGCGCCAGCAGCCAAGACGGTTCTCAAGAGACCCAGTACTTC

J: TRBJ1-3
size: few
D: -
V: TRBV7-2
CDR3: CASRLYGSGNTIYF
DNA: TGTGCCAGCAGGCTATACGGCTCTGGAAACACCATATATTTT

J: TRBJ2-3
size: many
D: -
V: TRBV29-1
CDR3: CSVDLRGSSSTDTQYF
DNA: TGCAGCGTTGATCTGCGGGGCAGCTCTAGCACAGATACGCAGTATTTT

J: TRBJ2-1
size: few
D: TRBD2
V: TRBV7-8
CDR3: CASSGGLAAYNEQFF
DNA: TGTGCCAGCAGCGGGGGACTAGCGGCCTACAATGAGCAGTTCTTC

J: TRBJ2-2
size: -
D: TRBD2
V: TRBV6-6
CDR3: CASSYSAGGLSGELFF
DNA: TGTGCCAGCAGTTACTCAGCGGGGGGGCTGAGCGGGGAGCTGTTTTTT

J: TRBJ2-2
size: -
D: -
V: TRBV20-1
CDR3: CSAQNVNTGELFF
DNA: TGCAGTGCTCAAAACGTCAACACCGGGGAGCTGTTTTTT